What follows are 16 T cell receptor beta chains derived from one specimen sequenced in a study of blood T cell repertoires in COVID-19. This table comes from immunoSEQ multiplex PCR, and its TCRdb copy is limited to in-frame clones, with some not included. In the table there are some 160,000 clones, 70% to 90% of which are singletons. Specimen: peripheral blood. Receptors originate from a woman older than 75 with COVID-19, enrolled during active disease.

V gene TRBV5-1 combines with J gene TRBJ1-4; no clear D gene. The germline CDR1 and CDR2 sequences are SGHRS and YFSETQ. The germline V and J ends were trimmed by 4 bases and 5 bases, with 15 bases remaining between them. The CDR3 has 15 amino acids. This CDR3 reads CASSPAGTRNEKLFF. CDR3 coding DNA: TGCGCCAGCAGCCCGGCAGGTACACGGAATGAAAAACTGTTTTTT.

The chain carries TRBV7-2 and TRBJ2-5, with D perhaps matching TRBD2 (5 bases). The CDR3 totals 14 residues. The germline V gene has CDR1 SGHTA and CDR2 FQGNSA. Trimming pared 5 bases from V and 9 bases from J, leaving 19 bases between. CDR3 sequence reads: CASSPSTSPTAQYF. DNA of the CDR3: TGTGCCAGCAGCCCCTCAACTAGTCCCACGGCCCAGTACTTC.

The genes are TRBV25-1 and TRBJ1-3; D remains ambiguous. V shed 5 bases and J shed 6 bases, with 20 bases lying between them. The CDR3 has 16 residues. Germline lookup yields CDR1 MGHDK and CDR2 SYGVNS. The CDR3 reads CASSPRKSSILNTIYF. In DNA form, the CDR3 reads TGTGCCAGCAGTCCTCGCAAGTCGAGCATCTTAAACACCATATATTTT.

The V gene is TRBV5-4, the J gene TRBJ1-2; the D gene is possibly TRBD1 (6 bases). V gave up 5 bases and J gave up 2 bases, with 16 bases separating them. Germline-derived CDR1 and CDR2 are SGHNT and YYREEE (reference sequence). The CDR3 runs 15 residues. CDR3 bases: TGTGCCAGCAGGAGGGTCGGGGGGCGGAACTATGGCTACACCTTC. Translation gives CASRRVGGRNYGYTF.

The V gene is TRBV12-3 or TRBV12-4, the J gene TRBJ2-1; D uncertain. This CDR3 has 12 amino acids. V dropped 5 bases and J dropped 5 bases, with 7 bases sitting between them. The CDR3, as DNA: TGTGCCAGCAGTCCCCTCCACAATGAGCAGTTCTTC. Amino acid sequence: CASSPLHNEQFF.

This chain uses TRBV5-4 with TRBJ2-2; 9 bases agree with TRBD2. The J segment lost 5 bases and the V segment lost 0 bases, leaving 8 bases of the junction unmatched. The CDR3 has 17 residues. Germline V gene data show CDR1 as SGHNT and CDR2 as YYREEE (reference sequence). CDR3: CASSLASGVLSTGELFF. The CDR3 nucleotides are TGTGCCAGCAGCTTGGCTAGCGGGGTTTTGTCTACCGGGGAGCTGTTTTTT.

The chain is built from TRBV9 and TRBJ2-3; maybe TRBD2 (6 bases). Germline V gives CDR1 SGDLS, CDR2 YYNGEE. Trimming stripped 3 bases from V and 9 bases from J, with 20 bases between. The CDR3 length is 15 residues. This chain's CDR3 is CASSGGTPGTGTQYF. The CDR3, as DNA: TGTGCCAGCAGCGGCGGGACTCCTGGCACTGGCACGCAGTATTTT.

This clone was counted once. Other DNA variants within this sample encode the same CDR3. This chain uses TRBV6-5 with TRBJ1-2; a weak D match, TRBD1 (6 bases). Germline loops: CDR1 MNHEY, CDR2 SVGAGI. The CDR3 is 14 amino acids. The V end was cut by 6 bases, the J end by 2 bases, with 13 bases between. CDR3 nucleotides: TGTGCCAGCAGCAGAGGGGGTGGAAACTATGGCTACACCTTC. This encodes CASSRGGGNYGYTF.

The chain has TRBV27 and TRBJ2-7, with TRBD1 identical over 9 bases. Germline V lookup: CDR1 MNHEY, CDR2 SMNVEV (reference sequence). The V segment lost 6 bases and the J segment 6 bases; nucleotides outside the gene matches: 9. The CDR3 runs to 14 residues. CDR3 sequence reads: CASRVTGGLVEQYF. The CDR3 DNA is TGTGCCAGCAGAGTAACAGGGGGCTTAGTCGAGCAGTACTTC.

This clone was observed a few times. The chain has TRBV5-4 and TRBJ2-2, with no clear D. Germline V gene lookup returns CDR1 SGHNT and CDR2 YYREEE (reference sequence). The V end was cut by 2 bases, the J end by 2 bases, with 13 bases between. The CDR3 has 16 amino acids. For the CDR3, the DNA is TGTGCCAGCAGCTTTGGGCTACTCACTAACACCGGGGAGCTGTTTTTT. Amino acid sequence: CASSFGLLTNTGELFF.

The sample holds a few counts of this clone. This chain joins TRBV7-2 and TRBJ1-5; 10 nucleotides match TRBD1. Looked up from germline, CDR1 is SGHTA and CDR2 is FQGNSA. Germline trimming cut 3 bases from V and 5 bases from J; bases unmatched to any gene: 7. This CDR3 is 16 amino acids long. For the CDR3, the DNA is TGTGCCAGCAGCTTGTCCGGGACAGGGGCCTATCAGCCCCAGCATTTT. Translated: CASSLSGTGAYQPQHF.

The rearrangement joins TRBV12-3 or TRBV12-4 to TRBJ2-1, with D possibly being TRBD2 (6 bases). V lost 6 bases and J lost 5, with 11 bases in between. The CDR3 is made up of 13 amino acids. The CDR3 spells CASSPTSNNEQFF. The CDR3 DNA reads TGTGCCAGCAGCCCCACTAGCAACAATGAGCAGTTCTTC.

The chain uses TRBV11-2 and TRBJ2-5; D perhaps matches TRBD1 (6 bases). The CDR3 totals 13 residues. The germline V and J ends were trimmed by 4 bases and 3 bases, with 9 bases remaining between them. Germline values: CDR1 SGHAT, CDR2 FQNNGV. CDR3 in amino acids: CASSSGTKETQYF. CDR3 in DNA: TGTGCCAGCAGCTCCGGGACAAAAGAGACCCAGTACTTC.

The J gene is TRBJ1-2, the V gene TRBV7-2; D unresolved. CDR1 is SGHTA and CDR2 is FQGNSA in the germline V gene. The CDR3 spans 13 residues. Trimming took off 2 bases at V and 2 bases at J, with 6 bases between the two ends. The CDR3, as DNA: TGTGCCAGCAGCTTACCGGTCAACTATGGCTACACCTTC. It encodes CASSLPVNYGYTF.

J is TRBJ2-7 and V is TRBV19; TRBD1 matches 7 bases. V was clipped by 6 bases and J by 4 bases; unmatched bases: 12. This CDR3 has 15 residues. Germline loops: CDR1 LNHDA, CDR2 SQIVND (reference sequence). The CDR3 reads CASSEGQVELYEQYF. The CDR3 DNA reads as TGTGCCAGTAGCGAAGGACAGGTCGAACTTTACGAGCAGTACTTC.

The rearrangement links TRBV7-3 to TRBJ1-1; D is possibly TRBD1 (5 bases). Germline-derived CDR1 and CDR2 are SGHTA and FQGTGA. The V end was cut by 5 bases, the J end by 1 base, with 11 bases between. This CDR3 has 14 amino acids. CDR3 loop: CASSLNTGNTEAFF. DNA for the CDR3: TGTGCCAGCAGCCTCAACACAGGGAACACTGAAGCTTTCTTT.